This T cell receptor beta chain is from a study of cytomegalovirus exposure and HLA in healthy donors. Study overall: Ancestry clustering placed roughly 86% of several hundred genotyped donors in the Caucasian-associated cluster.

Study-level results: In a later analysis, productive TCRs from donors in an Asian-associated ancestry cluster reportedly carried fewer N-insertions than the cohort mean. Investigators reported approximately 170 TCR beta chains as tied to cytomegalovirus.

PCR used 60 Vbeta primers and 13 Jbeta primers. Generated by immunoSEQ multiplex PCR, the TCRdb table keeps only in-frame clones and is missing some. The sample comprises just over 150,000 clones, about 86% of which are singletons, and 1.5% to 2% rests with the top ten. Trimming stripped 2 bases from V and 0 bases from J, with 5 bases between. This CDR3 has 15 amino acids. The V gene's germline CDR1 is SGHTA and CDR2 FQGNSA. Details on this clone: Its antigen remains unknown. Other DNA sequences from this sample encode an identical CDR3 as well.

This rearrangement joins TRBV7-2 to TRBJ2-6; D remains unclear. Sample: PBMCs. This sequence was found in a woman aged 18-29 years in good health and CMV-seronegative. Here the CDR3 DNA reads TGTGCCAGCAGCTTATTATCCTCTGGGGCCAACGTCCTGACTTTC. Its translation is CASSLLSSGANVLTF.